This TCR beta chain was sequenced during a study of ipilimumab plus nivolumab after autologous stem cell transplantation. Comment on this clone: Its antigen is as yet unknown.

Ipilimumab, 1 mg/kg, started 14 to 28 days after autologous transplant. Study-level points and caveats: TCR repertoire, Treg phenotype and gut microbiota reportedly support more study of this approach.

Produced via immunoSEQ multiplex PCR; TCRdb's table is partial and in-frame only. The sample consists of fewer than 25,000 clones, roughly 80% of them appearing once. The V and J ends lost 0 bases and 7 bases respectively, with 17 bases between them. The CDR3 has 15 amino acids. The germline V gene has CDR1 SGHKS and CDR2 YYEKEE (reference sequence). V and J are TRBV5-5 and TRBJ2-7, with D unclear. Sequencing used PBMCs, obtained in a trial of ipilimumab plus nivolumab as post-transplant consolidation. This clonotype originated in a male donor with diffuse large B-cell lymphoma. DNA of the CDR3: TGTGCCAGCAGCTTGGCACCCCTTGGGGATCGGGAGCAGTACTTC. It codes for CASSLAPLGDREQYF.